Listed below are T cell receptor beta chains from one sample, sequenced in a study of shared clonotypes between healthy human individuals. Clones were read by immunoSEQ multiplex PCR, and TCRdb kept only the in-frame ones, dropping some. This sample yields under 600,000 clones, of which around three quarters are seen a single time; 9.5% to 15% belongs to the top ten. Sequences were obtained from PBMCs. The source of these receptors is a woman aged 40 to 49 in good health. Some clones in this sample may be carry-over from other donors' samples. Both conserved end residues are part of each CDR3. D genes are given only for firm matches. Only some rows state a clone size, as once, few, many or a class for expanded clones.

>TRBV18|TRBJ1-1|NA|NA
CASSPVGDTEAFF
>TRBV27|NA|NA|NA
CASSLSAAYEQYF
>TRBV7-9|TRBJ2-5|NA|NA
CASSPRGSGLPTETQYF
>TRBV29-1|NA|NA|NA
CSGRVGPYEQYF
>TRBV7-8|TRBJ1-5|once|NA
CASSLIPNQPQHF
>TRBV19|TRBJ2-7|few|NA
CASSRIRDGPYEQYF
>TRBV7-9|TRBJ2-5|few|TRBD1
CASSLRGQGFQETQYF
>TRBV2|TRBJ1-5|few|TRBD1
CASSKQGAPQHF
>TRBV10-3|TRBJ2-5|NA|NA
CAISSWTERETQYF
>TRBV9|TRBJ1-2|NA|NA
CASSVRQYSNYGYTF
>TRBV28|TRBJ2-5|NA|TRBD2
CASSQAGAETQYF
>TRBV15|TRBJ2-7|NA|NA
CATSRDWGTYEQYF
>TRBV27|TRBJ1-4|NA|TRBD1
CASMPHRGYEKLFF
>TRBV2|TRBJ2-7|NA|TRBD2
CASGGHLAGISYEQYF
>TRBV7-9|TRBJ2-2|NA|NA
CASSLGESGELFF
>TRBV6-6|TRBJ2-7|NA|NA
CASSWGPPASSYEQYF
>TRBV30|TRBJ1-5|NA|NA
CAWSGGRAQPQHF
>TRBV18|TRBJ2-1|NA|NA
CASSPNSRGEQFF
>TRBV7-9|TRBJ1-3|NA|NA
CASSETGGNTIYF
>TRBV19|TRBJ2-6|NA|NA
CASGTGRRANVLTF
>TRBV4-3|TRBJ2-6|NA|NA
CASSQDPWRSNSGANVLTF
>TRBV7-6|TRBJ1-1|NA|NA
CASSPWGLNTEAFF
>TRBV30|TRBJ2-5|few|NA
CAWTLGSDGETQYF
>TRBV15|TRBJ2-1|NA|NA
CATSRGAAHEQFF
>TRBV27|TRBJ2-1|NA|NA
CASRYEGAGSNEQFF
>TRBV2|TRBJ2-1|NA|TRBD2
CASSAASGWVKQFF
>TRBV7-2|TRBJ1-5|few|NA
CASSLVGQPQHF
>TRBV27|TRBJ2-6|NA|TRBD2
CASSLGAGGPTGANVLTF
>TRBV18|TRBJ1-2|NA|TRBD1
CASSPTGTDINYGYTF
>TRBV19|TRBJ2-7|NA|TRBD2
CASTDSSGSPEQYF
>TRBV27|TRBJ1-1|NA|NA
CASSPRGNTEAFF
>TRBV9|TRBJ1-3|NA|NA
CASSVGEQNTIYF
>TRBV11-2|TRBJ2-3|NA|NA
CASSLRQDTDTQYF
>TRBV7-2|TRBJ2-5|few|NA
CASSLTGPQETQYF
>TRBV2|TRBJ2-7|NA|TRBD2
CASREGRGDYEQYF
>TRBV7-7|TRBJ2-1|NA|NA
CASSFGQAGEQFF
>TRBV15|TRBJ1-1|few|NA
CATSRDSTNTEAFF
>TRBV2|TRBJ1-1|NA|NA
CASTPGSNTEAFF
>TRBV6-5|TRBJ2-5|NA|TRBD1
CASSNRQGLETQYF
>TRBV6-5|TRBJ2-3|NA|TRBD2
CASRWTSELYF
>TRBV15|TRBJ2-1|NA|NA
CATSRDRAFYNEQFF
>TRBV2|TRBJ1-3|NA|NA
CASSAPAWAGNTIYF
>TRBV11-1|TRBJ2-1|NA|TRBD1
CASRQQGDEQFF
>TRBV28|TRBJ2-2|once|NA
CASRAVTGELFF
>TRBV19|TRBJ1-4|NA|NA
CASSTTATNEKLFF
>TRBV7-9|TRBJ2-7|once|NA
CASSSNTGTYEQYF
>TRBV5-1|TRBJ2-1|once|NA
CASSLGGSSYNEQFF
>TRBV19|TRBJ1-1|NA|NA
CASSIYRADTEAFF
>TRBV14|TRBJ1-4|NA|NA
CASSRGSGIFEKLFF
>TRBV4-2|TRBJ1-1|many|NA
CASSPRGAWTEAFF
>TRBV9|TRBJ1-1|NA|NA
CASSVGGAGTEAFF
>TRBV7-2|TRBJ2-7|NA|NA
CASSLALSGSYEQYF
>TRBV11-2|TRBJ2-2|NA|NA
CASSFGPGELFF
>TRBV4-1|TRBJ2-5|NA|NA
CASSQGLGGETQYF